This TCR beta chain stems from a study of T cells in Graves' hyperthyroidism and ophthalmopathy. This clonotype occurred many times. V was cut by 5 bases and J by 9 bases, with 8 bases left in between. This CDR3 contains 12 residues. CDR1 and CDR2 (germline): SGHVS, FQNEAQ. Regions amplified from RNA transcripts were the TCR beta CDR3 regions. Initially, a first-round RT-PCR of the TCR CDR3 employed the HTBI primer set. TCRdb passed the multiplex PCR reads through MiXCR, listing each CDR3 protein once. Of hundreds of thousands of distinct CDR3 sequences listed, about 15% are singletons. This receptor was taken from a woman aged 25 to 39 with Graves' hyperthyroidism that later progressed to Graves' ophthalmopathy. This sequence joins TRBV7-8 and TRBJ1-6; no firm D call. The sample consisted of blood. The CDR3 sequence: CASSPGGSPLHF. CDR3 coding DNA: TGTGCCAGCAGCCCGGGAGGTTCACCCCTCCACTTT.